This T cell receptor beta chain was sequenced during a study of T cell repertoires in cytomegalovirus infection (dated by TCRdb to between 2019 and 2020). Turning to the overall study: The peptide stimulations were aimed at well-studied HLA-B-restricted epitopes as well as recently identified HLA-C-restricted CMV epitopes, whose presentation resists viral immunomodulation. Because public TCR beta signatures pointed to carriage of CMV infection together with the matching HLA type, the HLA type of each donor mattered for the analysis.

The meaning of the sample's treatment or condition label: in vitro stimulation with specific CMV peptide epitopes to enrich CMV-specific T cells. As encoded in the germline V gene, CDR1 is LGHNT while CDR2 is FRNRAP. Trimming costs V 6 bases and J 2 bases, and their ends lie 11 bases apart. Including cysteine and phenylalanine, the CDR3 has 15 amino acids. Kept here is only the CDR3 DNA, which spans 45 bases and is read in frame from base 1. Concerning this clonotype itself: Its antigen specificity is not known. No per-base quality is available; no much larger clone lies one base away.

General conclusions and limits of the study: The ex vivo response was dominated by HLA-C-restricted CMV-specific TCR beta clonotypes, which also provided the single most frequent clonotype in two of eight donors. In both this cohort and an independent roughly 330-donor cohort, the cumulative frequency of public TCR beta family members distinguished carriers of CMV infection plus the relevant HLA type.

Sequenced on an Illumina HiSeq 1500. TCRdb reran the public reads through fastp at Q25 and MiXCR, keeping productive beta chains. All rows with the same CDR3 protein become a single entry with the most common DNA and genes. This sample is represented by approximately 910,000 distinct CDR3 sequences; approximately 33% of them were singletons. Around an eighth of the sample lies in the top ten. Sequencing was performed on cultured CD8+ T cells from PBMCs, taken from culture after CMV antigen stimulation. The chain couples TRBV12-5 to TRBJ2-6; a tentative D match to TRBD2 spans 5 bases. The TCR originated in a human donor in good health (CMV status not recorded). Some clones in this sample may be carry-over from other donors' samples. Here is the DNA: TGTGCTAGTGGCCCGCCGGAGGCTGGGGCCAACGTCCTGACTTTC. This encodes CASGPPEAGANVLTF.